This entry is about one TCR beta chain. No antigen is known for it. The table came from immunoSEQ multiplex PCR; TCRdb's copy has only in-frame clones and leaves some out. The sample holds some 73,000 clones, around 90% seen once. The sample belongs to a study of OX40 agonist ivuxolimab in advanced cancers. About the study: From roughly 20 to 90 years was the age range, with a mean of about 54 years, and 65% to 90% were male. Study-level results: Partial responders at 0.1-3.0 mg/kg had among the lowest clonal expansion. In CD8+ T cells, expanded clones were on average more numerous than in CD4+.

This CDR3 contains 15 residues. V gave up 2 bases and J gave up 5 bases, with 13 bases separating them. The V gene's germline CDR1 is PRHDT and CDR2 FYEKMQ (reference sequence). Collection of blood occurred at baseline, at cycle 4 day 1, and at cycle 7 day 1. The sample here was CD4+ or CD8+ T cells sorted from blood, taken in a trial of the OX40 agonist ivuxolimab. This sequence was found in an adult with an advanced solid tumor such as melanoma, head and neck, liver or kidney cancer. The chain uses TRBV13 and TRBJ2-1; D might be TRBD1 (7 bases). CDR3 sequence (DNA): TGTGCCAGCAGCTTAAGGGCAGGGGGGCACAATGAGCAGTTCTTC. Protein: CASSLRAGGHNEQFF.